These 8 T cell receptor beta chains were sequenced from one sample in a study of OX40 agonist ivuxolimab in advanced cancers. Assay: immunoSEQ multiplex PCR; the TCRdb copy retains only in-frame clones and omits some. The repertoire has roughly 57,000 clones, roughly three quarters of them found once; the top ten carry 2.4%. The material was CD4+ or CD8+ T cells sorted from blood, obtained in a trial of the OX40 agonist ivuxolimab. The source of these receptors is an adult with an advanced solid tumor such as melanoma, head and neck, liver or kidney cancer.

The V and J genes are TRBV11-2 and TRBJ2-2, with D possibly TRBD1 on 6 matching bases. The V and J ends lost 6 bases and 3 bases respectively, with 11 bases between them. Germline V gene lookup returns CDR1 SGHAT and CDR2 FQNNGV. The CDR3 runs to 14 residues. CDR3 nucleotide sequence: TGTGCCAGCAGAAGACAGGAATACACCGGGGAGCTGTTTTTT. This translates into CASRRQEYTGELFF.

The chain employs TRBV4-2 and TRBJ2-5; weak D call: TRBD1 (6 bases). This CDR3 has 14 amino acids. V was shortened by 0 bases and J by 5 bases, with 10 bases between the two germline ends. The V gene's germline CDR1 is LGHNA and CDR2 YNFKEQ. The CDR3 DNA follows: TGTGCCAGCAGCCAAGAACCCAGGGGCGAGACCCAGTACTTC. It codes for CASSQEPRGETQYF.

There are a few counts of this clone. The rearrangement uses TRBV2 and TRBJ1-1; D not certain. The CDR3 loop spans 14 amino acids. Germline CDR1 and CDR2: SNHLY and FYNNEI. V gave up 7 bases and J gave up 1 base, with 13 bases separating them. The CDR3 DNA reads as TGTGCCAGCATAAGGGAGGTACCGAACACTGAAGCTTTCTTT. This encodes CASIREVPNTEAFF. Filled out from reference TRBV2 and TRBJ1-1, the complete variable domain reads EPEVTQTPSHQVTQMGQEVILRCVPISNHLYFYWYRQILGQKVEFLVSFYNNEISEKSEIFDDQFSVERPDGSNFTLKIRSTKLEDSAMYFCASIREVPNTEAFFGQGTRLTVV.

The CDR3 is CASSLRAGGPYEQYF. The CDR3 nucleotides read TGTGCCAGCAGCTTACGAGCGGGAGGCCCCTACGAGCAGTACTTC. The gene calls are TRBV11-3 and TRBJ2-7; 9 bases are a match to TRBD2. This CDR3 has 15 residues. After removal of 2 bases from V and 2 bases from J, the junction contained 4 bases not matched to a gene. In germline, CDR1 is SGHNT, CDR2 YENEEA.

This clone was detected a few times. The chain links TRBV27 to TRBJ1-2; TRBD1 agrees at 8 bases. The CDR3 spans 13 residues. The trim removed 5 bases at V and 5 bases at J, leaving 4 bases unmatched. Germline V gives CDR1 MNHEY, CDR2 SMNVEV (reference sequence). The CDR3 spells CASSLQGGYGYTF. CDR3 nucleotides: TGTGCCAGCAGTCTACAGGGGGGTTATGGCTACACCTTC.

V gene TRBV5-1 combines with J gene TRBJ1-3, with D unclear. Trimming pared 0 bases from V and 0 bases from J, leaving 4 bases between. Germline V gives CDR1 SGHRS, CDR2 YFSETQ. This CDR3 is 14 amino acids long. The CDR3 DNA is TGCGCCAGCAGCTTGGTCGGCTCTGGAAACACCATATATTTT. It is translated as CASSLVGSGNTIYF.

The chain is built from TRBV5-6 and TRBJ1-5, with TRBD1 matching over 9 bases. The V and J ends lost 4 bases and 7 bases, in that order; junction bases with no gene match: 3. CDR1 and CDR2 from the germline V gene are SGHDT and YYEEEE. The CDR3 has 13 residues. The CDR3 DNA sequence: TGTGCCAGCAGCCCCGACAGGGGGCAGCCCCAGCATTTT. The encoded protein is CASSPDRGQPQHF. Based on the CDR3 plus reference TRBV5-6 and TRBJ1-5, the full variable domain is DAGVTQSPTHLIKTRGQQVTLRCSPKSGHDTVSWYQQALGQGPQFIFQYYEEEERQRGNFPDRFSGHQFPNYSSELNVNALLLGDSALYLCASSPDRGQPQHFGDGTRLSIL.

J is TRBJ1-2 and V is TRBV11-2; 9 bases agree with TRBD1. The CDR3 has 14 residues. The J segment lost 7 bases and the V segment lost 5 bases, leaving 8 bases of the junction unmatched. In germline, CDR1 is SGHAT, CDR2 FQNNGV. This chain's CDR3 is CASSPDRGLFGYTF. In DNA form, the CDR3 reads TGTGCCAGCAGCCCGGACAGGGGTTTGTTTGGCTACACCTTC.